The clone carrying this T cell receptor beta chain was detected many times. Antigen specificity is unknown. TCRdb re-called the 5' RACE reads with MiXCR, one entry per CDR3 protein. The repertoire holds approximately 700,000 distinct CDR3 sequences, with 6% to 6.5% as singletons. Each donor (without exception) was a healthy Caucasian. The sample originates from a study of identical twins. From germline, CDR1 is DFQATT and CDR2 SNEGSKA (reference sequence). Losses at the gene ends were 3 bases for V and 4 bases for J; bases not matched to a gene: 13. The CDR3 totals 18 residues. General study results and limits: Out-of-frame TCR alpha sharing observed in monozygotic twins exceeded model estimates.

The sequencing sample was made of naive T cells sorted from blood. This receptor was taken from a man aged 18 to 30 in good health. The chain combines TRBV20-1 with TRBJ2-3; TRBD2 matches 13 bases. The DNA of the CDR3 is TGCAGTGCTAGGGACCCGGTAGGACTAGCGGGAGCCCCAGATACGCAGTATTTT. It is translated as CSARDPVGLAGAPDTQYF.